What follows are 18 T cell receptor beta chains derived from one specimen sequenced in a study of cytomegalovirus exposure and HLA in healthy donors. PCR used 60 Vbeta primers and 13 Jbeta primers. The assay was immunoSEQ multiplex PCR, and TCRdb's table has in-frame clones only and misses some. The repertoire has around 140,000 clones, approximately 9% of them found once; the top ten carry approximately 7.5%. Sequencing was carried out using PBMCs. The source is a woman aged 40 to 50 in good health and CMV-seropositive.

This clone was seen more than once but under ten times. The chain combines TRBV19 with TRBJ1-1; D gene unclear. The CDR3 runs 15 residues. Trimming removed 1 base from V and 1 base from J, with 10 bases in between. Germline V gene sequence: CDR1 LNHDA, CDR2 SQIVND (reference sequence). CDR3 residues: CASSIGPVGNTEAFF. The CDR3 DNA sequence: TGTGCCAGTAGTATAGGTCCCGTCGGGAACACTGAAGCTTTCTTT.

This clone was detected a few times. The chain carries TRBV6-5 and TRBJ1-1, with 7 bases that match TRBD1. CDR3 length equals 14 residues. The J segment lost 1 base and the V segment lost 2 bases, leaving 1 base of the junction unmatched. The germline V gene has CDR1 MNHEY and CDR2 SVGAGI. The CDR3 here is CASSYQGGNTEAFF. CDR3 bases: TGTGCCAGCAGTTACCAGGGGGGGAACACTGAAGCTTTCTTT.

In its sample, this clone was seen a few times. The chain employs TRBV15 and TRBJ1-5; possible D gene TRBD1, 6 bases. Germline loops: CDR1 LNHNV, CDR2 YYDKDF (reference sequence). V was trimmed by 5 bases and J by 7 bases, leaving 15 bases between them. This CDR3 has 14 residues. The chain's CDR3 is CATSGGQWGQPQHF. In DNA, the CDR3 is TGTGCCACCAGCGGCGGACAGTGGGGACAGCCCCAGCATTTT. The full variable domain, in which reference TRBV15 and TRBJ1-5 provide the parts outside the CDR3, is DAMVIQNPRYQVTQFGKPVTLSCSQTLNHNVMYWYQQKSSQAPKLLFHYYDKDFNNEADTPDNFQSRRPNTSFCFLDIRSPGLGDTAMYLCATSGGQWGQPQHFGDGTRLSIL.

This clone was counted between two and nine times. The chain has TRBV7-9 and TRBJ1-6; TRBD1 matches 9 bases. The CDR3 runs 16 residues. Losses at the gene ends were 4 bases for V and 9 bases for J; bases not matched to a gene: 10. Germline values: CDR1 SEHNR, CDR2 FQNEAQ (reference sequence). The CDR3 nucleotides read TGTGCCAGCAGCTCATACTCCGGGACAGGGCCTTCACCCCTCCACTTT. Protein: CASSSYSGTGPSPLHF.

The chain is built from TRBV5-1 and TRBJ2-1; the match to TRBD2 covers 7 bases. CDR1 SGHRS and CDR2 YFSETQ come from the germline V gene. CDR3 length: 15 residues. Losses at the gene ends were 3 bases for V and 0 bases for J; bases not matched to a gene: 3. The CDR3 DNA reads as TGCGCCAGCAGCTCTACTAGCGTCTCCTACAATGAGCAGTTCTTC. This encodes CASSSTSVSYNEQFF.

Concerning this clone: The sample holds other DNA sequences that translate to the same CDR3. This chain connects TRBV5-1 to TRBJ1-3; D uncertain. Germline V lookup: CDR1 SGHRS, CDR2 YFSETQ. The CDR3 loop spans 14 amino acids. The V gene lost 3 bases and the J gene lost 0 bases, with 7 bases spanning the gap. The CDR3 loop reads CASSSGVSGNTIYF. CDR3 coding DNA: TGCGCCAGCAGCTCCGGGGTCTCTGGAAACACCATATATTTT.

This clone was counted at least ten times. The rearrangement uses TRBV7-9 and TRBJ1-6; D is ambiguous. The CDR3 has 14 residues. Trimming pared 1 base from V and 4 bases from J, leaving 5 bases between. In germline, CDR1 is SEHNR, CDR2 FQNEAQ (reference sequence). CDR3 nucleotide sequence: TGTGCCAGCAGCTTAGAACAGTATAATTCACCCCTCCACTTT. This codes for CASSLEQYNSPLHF.

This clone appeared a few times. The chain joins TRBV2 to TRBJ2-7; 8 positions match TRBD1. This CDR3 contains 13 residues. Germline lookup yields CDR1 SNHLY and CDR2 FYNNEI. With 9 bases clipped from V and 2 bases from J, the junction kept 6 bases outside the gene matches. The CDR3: CASRGDRTYEQYF. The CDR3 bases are TGTGCCAGTCGAGGGGACAGGACCTACGAGCAGTACTTC. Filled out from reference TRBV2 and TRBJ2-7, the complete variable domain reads EPEVTQTPSHQVTQMGQEVILRCVPISNHLYFYWYRQILGQKVEFLVSFYNNEISEKSEIFDDQFSVERPDGSNFTLKIRSTKLEDSAMYFCASRGDRTYEQYFGPGTRLTVT.

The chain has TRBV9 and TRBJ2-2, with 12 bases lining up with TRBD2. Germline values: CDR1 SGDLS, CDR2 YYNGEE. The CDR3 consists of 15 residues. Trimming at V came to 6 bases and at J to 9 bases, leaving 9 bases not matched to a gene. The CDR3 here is CASTALAGGPRELFF. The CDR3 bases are TGTGCCAGCACCGCCCTAGCGGGGGGGCCCCGGGAGCTGTTTTTT. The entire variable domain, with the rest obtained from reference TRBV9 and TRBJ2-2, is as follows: DSGVTQTPKHLITATGQRVTLRCSPRSGDLSVYWYQQSLDQGLQFLIQYYNGEERAKGNILERFSAQQFPDLHSELNLSSLELGDSALYFCASTALAGGPRELFFGEGSRLTVL.

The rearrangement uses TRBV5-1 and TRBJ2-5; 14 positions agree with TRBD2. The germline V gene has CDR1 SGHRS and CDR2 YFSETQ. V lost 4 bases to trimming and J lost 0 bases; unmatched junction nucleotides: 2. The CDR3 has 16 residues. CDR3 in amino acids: CASSEGLAGDQETQYF. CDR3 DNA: TGCGCCAGCAGCGAGGGACTAGCGGGGGACCAAGAGACCCAGTACTTC.

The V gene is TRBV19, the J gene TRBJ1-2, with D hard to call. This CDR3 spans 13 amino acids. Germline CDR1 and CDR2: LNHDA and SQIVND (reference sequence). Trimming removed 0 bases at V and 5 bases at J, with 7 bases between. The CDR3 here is CASSIDTRYGYTF. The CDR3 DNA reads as TGTGCCAGTAGTATAGACACACGATATGGCTACACCTTC.

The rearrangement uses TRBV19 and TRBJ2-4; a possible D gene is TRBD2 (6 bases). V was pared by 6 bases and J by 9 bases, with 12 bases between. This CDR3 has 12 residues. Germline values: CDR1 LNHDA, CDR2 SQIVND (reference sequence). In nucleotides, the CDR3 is TGTGCCAGTAGCACCGGGACTGGCATTCAGTACTTC. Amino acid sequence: CASSTGTGIQYF.

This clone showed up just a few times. CDR3 sequence (DNA): TGCGCCAGCAGCTTGGATGGGGGGAGGGGGACGGAAGCTTTCTTT. Translated, it gives CASSLDGGRGTEAFF. The genes are TRBV5-1 and TRBJ1-1; a possible D gene is TRBD1 (6 bases). Germline assignment: CDR1 SGHRS and CDR2 YFSETQ. The CDR3 covers 15 residues. V was cut by 0 bases and J by 8 bases, with 17 bases left in between.

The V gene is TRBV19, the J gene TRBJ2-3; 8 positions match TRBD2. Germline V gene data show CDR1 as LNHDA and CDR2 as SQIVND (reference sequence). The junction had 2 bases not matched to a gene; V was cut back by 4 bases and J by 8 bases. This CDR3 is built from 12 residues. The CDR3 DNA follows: TGTGCCAGTAGTACTAGCGGGCTTACGCAGTATTTT. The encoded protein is CASSTSGLTQYF.

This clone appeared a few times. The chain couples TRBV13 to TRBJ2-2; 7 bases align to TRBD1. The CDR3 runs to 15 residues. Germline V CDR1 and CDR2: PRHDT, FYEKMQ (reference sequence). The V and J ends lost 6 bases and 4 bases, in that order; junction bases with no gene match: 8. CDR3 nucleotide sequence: TGTGCCAGCAGTTCCCGGGACAGAGGCACCGGGGAGCTGTTTTTT. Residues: CASSSRDRGTGELFF.

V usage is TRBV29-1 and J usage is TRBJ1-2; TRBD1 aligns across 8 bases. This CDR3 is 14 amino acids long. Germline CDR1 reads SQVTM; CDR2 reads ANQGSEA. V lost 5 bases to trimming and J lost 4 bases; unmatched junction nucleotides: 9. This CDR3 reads CSVTGTGNFYGYTF. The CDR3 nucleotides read TGCAGCGTTACCGGGACAGGAAACTTCTATGGCTACACCTTC.

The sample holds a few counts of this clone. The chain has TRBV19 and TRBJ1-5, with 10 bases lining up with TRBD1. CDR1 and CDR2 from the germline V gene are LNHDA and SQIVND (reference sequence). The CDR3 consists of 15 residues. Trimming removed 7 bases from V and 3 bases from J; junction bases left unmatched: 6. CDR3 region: CASKETGGDNQPQHF. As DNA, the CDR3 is TGTGCCAGTAAGGAGACAGGGGGCGACAATCAGCCCCAGCATTTT.

The CDR3 DNA reads TGTGCCATCAGTGAGCCCGGGGTTCCCCTCCACTTT. This sequence encodes CAISEPGVPLHF. The rearrangement links TRBV10-3 to TRBJ1-6; D unresolved. Trimming shortened V by 2 bases and J by 13 bases, and 9 bases separated the two germline ends. This CDR3 region has 12 residues. The V gene's germline CDR1 is ENHRY and CDR2 SYGVKD.